This TCR beta chain was recorded in a study of shared clonotypes between healthy human individuals. The study, taken as a whole, reports: Clonotypes which were not shared had lower generation probabilities than clonotypes that all four donors shared.

This clone was picked up one time. Its antigen is currently unknown. Profiling relied on immunoSEQ multiplex PCR, and the TCRdb table lists in-frame clones only, not all of them. The sample shows fewer than 1.4 million clones, around 78% of them seen only once. This receptor was identified in a man in his late teens or twenties in good health. Some clones in this sample may be carry-over from other donors' samples. The sequenced material came from memory CD4+ T cells from PBMCs. Subset: CD45RA-negative fraction.

DNA of the CDR3: TGTGCCAGCAGCCTACTAGCGGGAGGCCACGAGCAGTACTTC. Protein product: CASSLLAGGHEQYF. This sequence joins TRBV7-9 and TRBJ2-7, with TRBD2 identical over 12 bases. From germline, CDR1 is SEHNR and CDR2 FQNEAQ (reference sequence). CDR3 length: 14 amino acids. V was pared by 5 bases and J by 5 bases, with 4 bases of the junction left unmatched.